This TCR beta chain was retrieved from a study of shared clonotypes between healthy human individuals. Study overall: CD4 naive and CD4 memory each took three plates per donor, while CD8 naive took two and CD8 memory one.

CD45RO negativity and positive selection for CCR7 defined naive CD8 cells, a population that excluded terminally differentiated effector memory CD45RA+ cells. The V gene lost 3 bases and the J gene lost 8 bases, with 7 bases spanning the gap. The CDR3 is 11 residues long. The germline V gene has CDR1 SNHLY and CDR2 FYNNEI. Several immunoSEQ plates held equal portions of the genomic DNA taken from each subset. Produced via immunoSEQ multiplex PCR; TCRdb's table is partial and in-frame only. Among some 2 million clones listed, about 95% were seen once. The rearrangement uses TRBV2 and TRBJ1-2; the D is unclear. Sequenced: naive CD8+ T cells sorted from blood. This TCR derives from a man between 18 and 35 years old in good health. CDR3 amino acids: CASSEGLGYTF. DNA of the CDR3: TGTGCCAGCAGTGAGGGTCTCGGCTACACCTTC.